The 10 T cell receptor beta chains listed next were all sequenced from one sample in a study of T cell responses to AZD1222 COVID-19 vaccine. Libraries were prepared by immunoSEQ multiplex PCR; TCRdb keeps only in-frame clonotypes and omits some of them. This sample has 45,000 to 55,000 clones, with under 90% found just once. Sequenced here: peripheral blood, sampled on day 0 of AZD1222 vaccination. The source is an adult in good health.

In this sample, this clone turned up once. The CDR3 DNA is TGTGCCAGCAGACGACAGGGCATAAATTCACCCCTCCACTTT. Protein sequence: CASRRQGINSPLHF. J is TRBJ1-6 and V is TRBV2; 7 bases are shared with TRBD1. The ends lost 6 bases at V and 7 bases at J; junction bases unmatched: 6. The CDR3 consists of 14 residues. Per the germline V gene, CDR1 is SNHLY and CDR2 is FYNNEI.

The rearrangement links TRBV6-5 to TRBJ1-1; D is uncertain. CDR1 is MNHEY, CDR2 SVGAGI, per germline. Trimming removed 8 bases from V and 3 bases from J, with 10 bases in between. The CDR3 runs 12 residues. In DNA, the CDR3 is TGTGCCAGCCGGAAGGAAGACACTGAAGCTTTCTTT. Protein product: CASRKEDTEAFF.

This rearrangement joins TRBV18 to TRBJ2-7, with TRBD2 identical over 8 bases. CDR1 and CDR2 from the germline V gene are KGHSH and LQKENI. Unmatched junction bases numbered 12, after V lost 5 bases and J lost 3 bases. There are 16 residues in the CDR3. This CDR3 is CASSSRGAGRGYEQYF. In nucleotides, the CDR3 is TGTGCCAGCTCATCGCGGGGGGCAGGGCGAGGCTACGAGCAGTACTTC.

This clone was recorded a few times. This chain uses TRBV20-1 with TRBJ2-5; D is ambiguous. Trimming stripped 3 bases from V and 5 bases from J, with 7 bases between. Per germline, CDR1 DFQATT and CDR2 SNEGSKA (reference sequence). This CDR3 spans 11 amino acids. CDR3 protein: CSASLPETQYF. Here the CDR3 DNA reads TGCAGTGCTAGTCTCCCCGAGACCCAGTACTTC.

The chain links TRBV5-1 to TRBJ2-7, with D perhaps TRBD1 or TRBD2 (5 bases each). The germline V gene encodes CDR1 SGHRS and CDR2 YFSETQ. V was pared by 4 bases and J by 5 bases, with 13 bases between. The CDR3 covers 13 residues. CDR3 loop: CASSTPTADEQYF. The CDR3 DNA reads TGCGCCAGCAGCACCCCGACAGCGGACGAGCAGTACTTC.

This chain joins TRBV6-5 and TRBJ1-5, with D tentatively TRBD1 (5 bases). The CDR3 length is 14 residues. Germline-derived CDR1 and CDR2 are MNHEY and SVGAGI. Trimming left V 5 bases short and J 5 bases short, with 13 bases between. Written as DNA, the CDR3 is TGTGCCAGCAGTCCCACCCGGGGCCATCAGCCCCAGCATTTT. This gives the protein CASSPTRGHQPQHF.

This chain uses TRBV18 with TRBJ2-7, with D tentatively TRBD1 (6 bases). V was pared by 3 bases and J by 0 bases, with 12 bases between. The germline V gene encodes CDR1 KGHSH and CDR2 LQKENI. This CDR3 is 15 amino acids long. In nucleotides, the CDR3 is TGTGCCAGCTCACCGACAGGACAGCTCTCCTACGAGCAGTACTTC. Its translation is CASSPTGQLSYEQYF.

V and J are TRBV5-4 and TRBJ2-2, with no clear D. The germline V gene encodes CDR1 SGHNT and CDR2 YYREEE (reference sequence). The germline V and J ends were trimmed by 4 bases and 5 bases, with 15 bases remaining between them. The CDR3 consists of 15 residues. The CDR3 DNA follows: TGTGCCAGCAGCCAAGACACCTTTGGGACCGGGGAGCTGTTTTTT. This translates into CASSQDTFGTGELFF.

The rearrangement uses TRBV11-3 and TRBJ2-1; 9 bases line up with TRBD1. This CDR3 is built from 13 residues. Losses at the gene ends were 10 bases for V and 3 bases for J; bases not matched to a gene: 4. Germline V CDR1 and CDR2: SGHNT, YENEEA. The CDR3 region is CANKDRGYNEQFF. CDR3 nucleotides: TGTGCCAACAAGGACAGGGGCTACAATGAGCAGTTCTTC.

The chain recombines TRBV7-2 with TRBJ1-2; possible D gene TRBD1, 5 bases. Germline CDR1 and CDR2: SGHTA and FQGNSA. V was shortened by 5 bases and J by 7 bases, with 20 bases between the two germline ends. The CDR3 is 15 amino acids. The DNA of the CDR3 is TGTGCCAGCAGCCTCCATCTGGGCGGGGCTGCTGGCTACACCTTC. This codes for CASSLHLGGAAGYTF.